Here is one T cell receptor beta chain with its context. Its matching antigen is unknown. The data originate from a study of shared clonotypes between healthy human individuals. Study information: The donor pool was made up of two women and a few men aged 18 to 49. Overall study results and limits: Blood alone was sampled, and tissue repertoires likely differ.

There are 16 residues in the CDR3. V dropped 5 bases and J dropped 1; count of bases not matched to a gene: 7. Germline assignment: CDR1 SGHAT and CDR2 FQNNGV. Donors were Caucasian adults residing in Nashville, Tennessee, USA. The table came from immunoSEQ multiplex PCR; TCRdb's copy has only in-frame clones and leaves some out. Among fewer than 600,000 clones listed, approximately 77% were seen once. Sequences were obtained from PBMCs. This receptor was obtained from a woman aged 40 to 50 in good health. Some clones in this sample may be carry-over from other donors' samples. The V call is TRBV11-2, the J call TRBJ1-5; the match to TRBD1 covers 8 bases. The CDR3 region is CASSRGQGESNQPQHF. As DNA, the CDR3 is TGTGCCAGCAGCCGCGGACAGGGAGAGAGCAATCAGCCCCAGCATTTT.